A selection of T cell receptor beta chains follows, all from one sample in a study of T cell responses to AZD1222 COVID-19 vaccine. This table comes from immunoSEQ multiplex PCR, and its TCRdb copy is limited to in-frame clones, with some not included. The repertoire holds about 160,000 clones, roughly 90% seen once, with about 3.6% in the top ten. The sequencing here drew on peripheral blood, taken 28 days after the second AZD1222 dose. These receptors all come from an adult who received the AZD1222 COVID-19 vaccine. The CDR3 runs from the conserved cysteine through the conserved F or W. Each record gives: V gene, J gene, clone size, D gene, CDR3 DNA, CDR3 protein. D genes are given only for firm matches. Where a row states a size, it is once, few, many or the class of an expanded clone; other rows omit it.

>TRBV15|TRBJ1-4|NA|NA
TGTGCCACCAGCAGGGTCATGGGGCCTAATGAAAAACTGTTTTTT
CATSRVMGPNEKLFF
>TRBV27|TRBJ2-7|NA|TRBD2
TGTGCCACCTCTAGGGAGGGACCTTTTACCTACGAGCAGTACTTC
CATSREGPFTYEQYF
>TRBV7-2|TRBJ1-4|NA|TRBD1
TGTGCCAGCAGCCCGCCGATAGGACAGGGGAATGAAAAACTGTTTTTT
CASSPPIGQGNEKLFF
>TRBV5-1|TRBJ2-7|NA|NA
TGCGCCAGCAGCTCTACCCTGTCGGGGGAGCAGTACTTC
CASSSTLSGEQYF
>TRBV5-1|TRBJ2-4|NA|TRBD2
TGCGCCAGCAGCTTGGATTTGGTGGTAGCGGGAGGGGGAAACATTCAGTACTTC
CASSLDLVVAGGGNIQYF
>TRBV10-3|TRBJ2-7|NA|NA
TGTGCCATCAGTGAAAGGCAGGGTAGCGAGCAGTACTTC
CAISERQGSEQYF
>TRBV7-9|TRBJ1-5|NA|NA
TGTGCCAGCAGCTTAGAAGGTCAGCACAATCAGCCCCAGCATTTT
CASSLEGQHNQPQHF
>TRBV24-1|TRBJ2-2|NA|TRBD1
TGTGCCACCAGTGATTTAAGGGACAGTTCATCTGGGGAGCTGTTTTTT
CATSDLRDSSSGELFF
>TRBV6-5|TRBJ1-2|once|TRBD1
TGTGCCAGCAGTTGGGACAGGGGGCCATCTGGCTACACCTTC
CASSWDRGPSGYTF
>TRBV7-2|TRBJ2-3|NA|TRBD2
TGTGCCAGCAGCTTCGGTCGGTTAGCGGGGGAGGCAGATACGCAGTATTTT
CASSFGRLAGEADTQYF
>TRBV4-1|TRBJ2-3|NA|NA
TGCGCCAGCAGCCAAGTGGAGGGGGCAGATACGCAGTATTTT
CASSQVEGADTQYF
>TRBV7-9|TRBJ1-1|NA|NA
TGTGCCAGCAGCTTAGTAGAGGGATTAGCTGAAGCTTTCTTT
CASSLVEGLAEAFF
>TRBV14|TRBJ1-1|few|NA
TGTGCCAGCAGCCCTGGATGGAGGCGGAGAAACACTGAAGCTTTCTTT
CASSPGWRRRNTEAFF
>TRBV10-1|TRBJ2-7|NA|TRBD1
TGCGCCAGCAGTGATACGGGACAGGGGGGCGAGCAGTACTTC
CASSDTGQGGEQYF
>TRBV11-2|TRBJ1-1|NA|NA
TGTGCCAGCAGCTTAGAGGCAGGGCAATACACTGAAGCTTTCTTT
CASSLEAGQYTEAFF
>TRBV19|TRBJ1-6|NA|NA
TGTGCCAGTGGCCGGGGGGTAGATAATTCACCCCTCCACTTT
CASGRGVDNSPLHF
>TRBV7-8|TRBJ1-1|NA|NA
TGTGCCAGCAGCTTAGCGCGTTGGGCTGGGGTGAACACTGAAGCTTTCTTT
CASSLARWAGVNTEAFF
>TRBV7-6|TRBJ2-1|once|TRBD2
TGTGCCAGCAGCCCAAAACGGAGTATAGCGGGAGCCTCCTACAATGAGCAGTTCTTC
CASSPKRSIAGASYNEQFF
>TRBV28|TRBJ1-5|NA|NA
TGTGCCAGTTCGGTGGGGCGGGGCAATCAGCCCCAGCATTTT
CASSVGRGNQPQHF
>TRBV27|TRBJ2-7|NA|NA
TGTGCCAGCAGGAGACAAGGCTCCTACGAGCAGTACTTC
CASRRQGSYEQYF
>TRBV5-4|TRBJ2-7|NA|TRBD1
TGTGCCAGCAGCCCTAGGACAGGGACCAACCACGAGCAGTACTTC
CASSPRTGTNHEQYF
>TRBV5-4|TRBJ2-7|NA|NA
TGTGCCAGCAGCTTGGGAGGGGACGGATACGAGCAGTACTTC
CASSLGGDGYEQYF
>TRBV10-3|TRBJ1-6|NA|NA
TGTGCCATCAGCACTGGACAGACTAATTCACCCCTCCACTTT
CAISTGQTNSPLHF
>TRBV5-6|TRBJ1-1|NA|TRBD1
TGTGCCAGCAGCTTGGGTATTGGGACAGAGAACACTGAAGCTTTCTTT
CASSLGIGTENTEAFF
>TRBV4-3|TRBJ1-3|NA|NA
TGCGCCAGCAGCCAAGATCCAGTCTCTGGAAACACCATATATTTT
CASSQDPVSGNTIYF
>TRBV30|TRBJ1-2|NA|NA
TGTGCCTGGAGGGTTGACTATGGGGGCTACACCTTC
CAWRVDYGGYTF
>TRBV27|TRBJ1-1|NA|TRBD1
TGTGCCAGCAGTCCGGGGCAGGGGGCAAGCACTGAAGCTTTCTTT
CASSPGQGASTEAFF
>TRBV6-2/TRBV6-3|TRBJ1-5|NA|NA
TGTGCCAGCAGTTACCCCCTCAATTCACAGGTCGTAACTCGTGTGGAGCCCCAGCATTTT
CASSYPLNSQVVTRVEPQHF
>TRBV18|TRBJ2-3|NA|TRBD2
TGTGCCAGCTCACCACCGACTAGCGGGAGGGTCACAGATACGCAGTATTTT
CASSPPTSGRVTDTQYF
>TRBV9|TRBJ2-7|NA|NA
TGTGCCAGCAGCCCCCGGGATATCGGGGGGAGGGGGCCTTACGAGCAGTACTTC
CASSPRDIGGRGPYEQYF
>TRBV19|TRBJ1-6|NA|TRBD1
TGTGCCAGTAGTATTAATGGACAGGGTGACAGTCTCCTCCACTTT
CASSINGQGDSLLHF
>TRBV7-2|TRBJ1-3|NA|TRBD1
TGTGCCAGCAGCCCACAGGGGACTGGCTCTGGAAACACCATATATTTT
CASSPQGTGSGNTIYF
>TRBV28|TRBJ1-5|NA|TRBD1
TGTGCCAGCAGGCGCGGCGGACAGGGGTATAGCAATCAGCCCCAGCATTTT
CASRRGGQGYSNQPQHF
>TRBV6-1|TRBJ2-2|NA|TRBD2
TGTGCCAGCAGTGGTCCGACTAGCGGGAGAGTGAACACCGGGGAGCTGTTTTTT
CASSGPTSGRVNTGELFF
>TRBV11-2|TRBJ2-3|NA|NA
TGTGCCAGCAGCTTAGATCTGGTCTCAGATACGCAGTATTTT
CASSLDLVSDTQYF
>TRBV2|TRBJ2-7|NA|NA
TGTGCCAGCGGGGCTCGACCCTACGAGCAGTACTTC
CASGARPYEQYF
>TRBV10-3|TRBJ1-3|NA|NA
TGTGCCATCAGTAACCTCCGGGGGGAGGATGGAAACACCATATATTTT
CAISNLRGEDGNTIYF
>TRBV28|TRBJ2-3|NA|TRBD1
TGTGCCAGCAGTTCCCCGTGGGACAGGGCCACAGATACGCAGTATTTT
CASSSPWDRATDTQYF
>TRBV19|TRBJ1-4|NA|NA
TGTGCCAGTACTCACGAGGGTCCAGGGAATGAAAAACTGTTTTTT
CASTHEGPGNEKLFF
>TRBV2|TRBJ2-5|NA|NA
TGTGCCAGCAGTGTTAGATCGGAAGAGACCCAGTACTTC
CASSVRSEETQYF
>TRBV7-2|TRBJ2-5|few|TRBD2
TGTGCCACCCCCCCGGGACTAGCGGGAAACCAAGAGACCCAGTACTTC
CATPPGLAGNQETQYF
>TRBV7-9|TRBJ2-2|NA|NA
TGTGCCAGCATCCCAGTCACGAACACCGGGGAGCTGTTTTTT
CASIPVTNTGELFF
>TRBV19|TRBJ1-3|once|TRBD1
TGTGCCAGTAGTATAATGGGGACAGTTGGAAACACCATATATTTT
CASSIMGTVGNTIYF
>TRBV18|TRBJ2-7|NA|NA
TGTGCCAGCTCATACGCGACAGCTACGTCCTACGAGCAGTACTTC
CASSYATATSYEQYF
>TRBV24-1|TRBJ2-1|NA|NA
TGTGCCACCAGTGACATCGGGGACATAACCCCGAGCTCCTACAATGAGCAGTTCTTC
CATSDIGDITPSSYNEQFF
>TRBV10-3|TRBJ2-7|NA|TRBD2
TGTGCCATCAGTGATTCCAGGGCGGGGGACGAGCAGTACTTC
CAISDSRAGDEQYF
>TRBV6-5|TRBJ1-3|NA|NA
TGTGCCGGTGTAGGGTCCCGAGACACCATATATTTT
CAGVGSRDTIYF
>TRBV5-1|TRBJ1-6|NA|TRBD1
TGCGCCAGCAGCACCTCAGGGGGTAACAATTCACCCCTCCACTTT
CASSTSGGNNSPLHF
>TRBV7-9|TRBJ2-6|NA|NA
TGTGCCAGCAGCTTTAAAACAGGCCTAGCCAACGTCCTGACTTTC
CASSFKTGLANVLTF
>TRBV7-9|TRBJ1-5|NA|NA
TGTGCCAGCAGCTTAGGGGGGCTAGGGCCCCAGCATTTT
CASSLGGLGPQHF
>TRBV5-4|TRBJ1-4|once|TRBD1
TGTGCCAGCAGCTTGGCCGAGGGGACAGGGGTTGAAAAACTGTTTTTT
CASSLAEGTGVEKLFF
>TRBV27|TRBJ2-7|NA|NA
TGTGCCAGCAGTTTAAAGGTAACCTACGAGCAGTACTTC
CASSLKVTYEQYF
>TRBV5-4|TRBJ1-4|once|TRBD1
TGTGCCAGCAGACAAGGACAGGGGAACGATGAAAAACTGTTTTTT
CASRQGQGNDEKLFF
>TRBV30|TRBJ1-1|NA|NA
TGTGCCTGGAGTGTAGGGCGGGGGAACACTGAAGCTTTCTTT
CAWSVGRGNTEAFF
>TRBV16|TRBJ2-7|NA|NA
TGTGCCAGCAGCAAGGGACCGTGGACTGTTTCGGGTGAGCAGTACTTC
CASSKGPWTVSGEQYF
>TRBV6-2/TRBV6-3|TRBJ2-7|NA|TRBD2
TGTGCCAGCAGCTTACTAGCGGAGGGCTCCTACGAGCAGTACTTC
CASSLLAEGSYEQYF
>TRBV24-1|TRBJ1-2|few|NA
TGTGCCACCAGTGATTTATTGGATAGAGGCTACACCTTC
CATSDLLDRGYTF
>TRBV12-3/TRBV12-4|TRBJ1-3|NA|NA
TGTGCCAGCAGTTTAGGGGAAGGAACCATATATTTT
CASSLGEGTIYF
>TRBV5-1|TRBJ1-2|NA|NA
TGCGCCAGCAGCGCTGCCGGGACCGTACATGGCTACACCTTC
CASSAAGTVHGYTF
>TRBV11-2|TRBJ1-4|NA|NA
TGTGCCAGCAGCTTAGATGGAGGGGCAACTAATGAAAAACTGTTTTTT
CASSLDGGATNEKLFF